Shown below are 21 T cell receptor beta chains from a single sample sequenced in a study of blood T cell repertoires in COVID-19. Measured with immunoSEQ multiplex PCR; TCRdb has only the in-frame clones, and not every one. The data hold approximately 290,000 clones, with roughly 92% observed a single time. The sample comprised peripheral blood. All receptors derive from a woman aged 25 to 39 with COVID-19, enrolled during active disease.

The chain links TRBV5-1 to TRBJ2-1; the match to TRBD2 covers 12 bases. Germline values: CDR1 SGHRS, CDR2 YFSETQ. This CDR3 has 18 residues. V dropped 1 base and J dropped 4; count of bases not matched to a gene: 9. This CDR3 is CASSLNLAGGPGYNEQFF. CDR3 bases: TGCGCCAGCAGCTTGAACCTAGCGGGAGGGCCGGGTTACAATGAGCAGTTCTTC.

V usage is TRBV7-8 and J usage is TRBJ1-1; 9 bases are a match to TRBD1. Trimming took 5 bases from V and 0 from J; bases not matched to a gene: 4. The length of the CDR3 is 15 residues. CDR1 and CDR2 (germline): SGHVS, FQNEAQ. CDR3 protein: CASSEGTGMNTEAFF. In nucleotides, the CDR3 is TGTGCCAGCAGCGAAGGGACAGGGATGAACACTGAAGCTTTCTTT.

The table lists this clone with a count of one. The gene calls are TRBV24-1 and TRBJ2-1; 9 nucleotides align to TRBD2. V was pared by 3 bases and J by 5 bases, with 13 bases of the junction left unmatched. This CDR3 spans 18 amino acids. Germline CDR1 KGHDR, CDR2 SFDVKD. The CDR3 nucleotides read TGTGCCACCAGTGATACCGCTAGCGGGACATACAGAGACAATGAGCAGTTCTTC. Its protein product is CATSDTASGTYRDNEQFF.

The gene calls are TRBV6-1 and TRBJ2-2; unclear D gene. This CDR3 is 15 amino acids long. Germline CDR1 is MNHNS and CDR2 is SASEGT. V was trimmed by 0 bases and J by 2 bases, leaving 7 bases between them. For the CDR3, the DNA is TGTGCCAGCAGTGAAGCGGGCAGAAACACCGGGGAGCTGTTTTTT. Protein product: CASSEAGRNTGELFF.

This chain joins TRBV5-6 and TRBJ1-2; 9 nucleotides match TRBD1. Trimming took 4 bases from V and 7 from J; bases not matched to a gene: 11. Looked up from germline, CDR1 is SGHDT and CDR2 is YYEEEE. The CDR3 runs 15 residues. The CDR3 DNA reads as TGTGCCAGCAGCCCACCTACAGGGGGCGCCTCTGGCTACACCTTC. As protein: CASSPPTGGASGYTF.

The chain joins TRBV7-2 to TRBJ1-1; the match to TRBD1 covers 7 bases. Germline assignment: CDR1 SGHTA and CDR2 FQGNSA. The CDR3 covers 13 residues. Unmatched junction bases numbered 3, after V lost 7 bases and J lost 1 base. CDR3 DNA: TGTGCCAGCATCGGACAGGCGAACACTGAAGCTTTCTTT. It yields the protein CASIGQANTEAFF.

The chain carries TRBV29-1 and TRBJ1-3; TRBD1 might be the D (5 bases). The CDR3 is 19 amino acids. CDR1 is SQVTM and CDR2 is ANQGSEA in the germline V gene. V lost 0 bases and J 0 bases, leaving 21 bases between the germline ends. CDR3 bases: TGCAGCGTTGAAGATCGATGGAGTACAGGTTCTCTCTCTGGAAACACCATATATTTT. This sequence encodes CSVEDRWSTGSLSGNTIYF.

V usage is TRBV9 and J usage is TRBJ2-7; 7 bases are shared with TRBD2. The germline CDR1 and CDR2 sequences are SGDLS and YYNGEE. This CDR3 is built from 13 residues. Trimming removed 0 bases from V and 5 bases from J; junction bases left unmatched: 2. The CDR3, as DNA: TGTGCCAGCAGCGTAGATGGGAGGGACGAGCAGTACTTC. Translated: CASSVDGRDEQYF.

The genes are TRBV27 and TRBJ2-7; TRBD1 agrees at 7 bases. Trimming cost V 9 bases and J 0 bases; bases outside gene matches: 8. The CDR3 covers 14 residues. The germline CDR1 and CDR2 sequences are MNHEY and SMNVEV (reference sequence). Written as DNA, the CDR3 is TGTGCCAGGGACAGGACAGCCTGCTCCTACGAGCAGTACTTC. It codes for CARDRTACSYEQYF.

Comment on this clone: The sample contains more than one DNA sequence encoding this CDR3. This chain links TRBV19 with TRBJ2-1, with a possible D match to TRBD2 (6 bases). Germline CDR1 is LNHDA and CDR2 is SQIVND (reference sequence). The germline V and J ends were trimmed by 9 bases and 0 bases, with 12 bases remaining between them. The CDR3 is made up of 14 amino acids. CDR3 region: CASTLASSYNEQFF. CDR3 DNA: TGTGCCAGCACCCTAGCGTCCTCCTACAATGAGCAGTTCTTC.

The chain employs TRBV10-1 and TRBJ2-1; D might be TRBD1 (6 bases). Trimming removed 5 bases from V and 7 bases from J, with 15 bases in between. CDR3 length: 14 residues. Germline lookup yields CDR1 WNHNN and CDR2 SYGVQD (reference sequence). CDR3 in amino acids: CASSSIRTGNEQFF. The DNA for the CDR3 is TGCGCCAGCAGTTCTATCAGAACAGGGAATGAGCAGTTCTTC.

This chain uses TRBV18 with TRBJ2-1; D not resolved. The V gene lost 3 bases and the J gene lost 0 bases, with 18 bases spanning the gap. CDR1 KGHSH and CDR2 LQKENI come from the germline V gene. This CDR3 is 18 amino acids long. The CDR3 loop reads CASSPNLLQQSSYNEQFF. DNA of the CDR3: TGTGCCAGCTCACCTAATCTCTTACAACAGAGCTCCTACAATGAGCAGTTCTTC. Together with reference TRBV18 and TRBJ2-1, the CDR3 gives the full variable domain: NAGVMQNPRHLVRRRGQEARLRCSPMKGHSHVYWYRQLPEEGLKFMVYLQKENIIDESGMPKERFSAEFPKEGPSILRIQQVVRGDSAAYFCASSPNLLQQSSYNEQFFGPGTRLTVL.

The chain joins TRBV9 to TRBJ1-3; 9 bases are a match to TRBD1. Trimming at V came to 0 bases and at J to 6 bases, leaving 13 bases not matched to a gene. The CDR3 contains 18 residues. Germline-derived CDR1 and CDR2 are SGDLS and YYNGEE. CDR3 residues: CASSVEFRDREDENTIYF. CDR3 nucleotide sequence: TGTGCCAGCAGCGTAGAGTTCCGGGACAGGGAGGACGAAAACACCATATATTTT.

V is TRBV7-9 and J is TRBJ1-1; TRBD1 is a possible D gene (6 bases). Germline V gives CDR1 SEHNR, CDR2 FQNEAQ (reference sequence). Trimming stripped 4 bases from V and 1 base from J, with 13 bases between. There are 15 residues in the CDR3. The CDR3 reads CASSSRQAANTEAFF. In DNA, the CDR3 is TGTGCCAGCAGCTCCCGACAGGCAGCGAACACTGAAGCTTTCTTT.

V usage is TRBV7-9 and J usage is TRBJ2-1; TRBD1 agrees at 10 bases. The length of the CDR3 is 16 residues. Trimming removed 4 bases from V and 0 bases from J; junction bases left unmatched: 3. Germline V gene lookup returns CDR1 SEHNR and CDR2 FQNEAQ (reference sequence). CDR3 DNA sequence: TGTGCCAGCAGCTCTTGGACAGGGGGCTCCTACAATGAGCAGTTCTTC. Protein sequence: CASSSWTGGSYNEQFF.

The chain couples TRBV28 to TRBJ1-5; 9 bases line up with TRBD1. There are 15 residues in the CDR3. The junction had 4 bases not matched to a gene; V was cut back by 2 bases and J by 5 bases. Per the germline V gene, CDR1 is MDHEN and CDR2 is SYDVKM. The CDR3 sequence is CASSLGGQGYQPQHF. For the CDR3, the DNA is TGTGCCAGCAGTTTAGGGGGACAGGGTTATCAGCCCCAGCATTTT.

This clone was detected a few times. Here the CDR3 reads CSSPGLADYNEQFF. The CDR3 nucleotides are TGCAGCTCCCCGGGACTAGCGGACTACAATGAGCAGTTCTTC. The chain carries TRBV29-1 and TRBJ2-1, with 11 bases fitting TRBD2. The V gene end was trimmed by 8 bases and the J gene end by 3 bases; junction bases not matched to a gene: 6. Germline V CDR1 and CDR2: SQVTM, ANQGSEA. The CDR3 has 14 amino acids.

This chain links TRBV7-2 with TRBJ2-7, with 10 bases identical to TRBD2. The CDR3 sequence is 14 residues long. Germline-derived CDR1 and CDR2 are SGHTA and FQGNSA. With 4 bases clipped from V and 6 bases from J, the junction kept 6 bases outside the gene matches. The CDR3 loop reads CASSWGLAIGEQYF. The CDR3 bases are TGTGCCAGCAGCTGGGGACTAGCGATAGGCGAGCAGTACTTC.

This chain uses TRBV28 with TRBJ2-7; the match to TRBD1 covers 7 bases. Germline CDR1 is MDHEN and CDR2 is SYDVKM. The CDR3 is made up of 14 amino acids. The J segment lost 3 bases and the V segment lost 5 bases, leaving 7 bases of the junction unmatched. The CDR3 sequence: CASSPPGQDYEQYF. Written as DNA, the CDR3 is TGTGCCAGCAGTCCCCCTGGACAGGACTACGAGCAGTACTTC.

The chain combines TRBV7-2 with TRBJ1-1, with D hard to call. V was shortened by 2 bases and J by 1 base, with 8 bases between the two germline ends. This CDR3 has 14 amino acids. Per the germline V gene, CDR1 is SGHTA and CDR2 is FQGNSA. The CDR3 protein is CASSLNPGNTEAFF. In DNA form, the CDR3 reads TGTGCCAGCAGCTTAAATCCGGGGAACACTGAAGCTTTCTTT.

This clone was seen just once. The CDR3 DNA reads as TGCAGCGTTGGTGGGGGAGGGAACACTGAAGCTTTCTTT. It encodes CSVGGGGNTEAFF. The chain employs TRBV29-1 and TRBJ1-1, with D possibly being TRBD1 (5 bases). The V gene lost 4 bases and the J gene lost 1 base, with 10 bases spanning the gap. CDR3 length equals 13 residues. Looked up from germline, CDR1 is SQVTM and CDR2 is ANQGSEA.